The subject of this entry is one TCR beta chain. What it binds is not known. Only in-frame clones appear in the TCRdb table, and some are missing; sequencing was by immunoSEQ multiplex PCR. The sample has tens of thousands of clones; over 75% are singletons. This entry comes from a study of T cell responses to AZD1222 COVID-19 vaccine. The wider study: Second-dose groups at about 4 or about 12 weeks were pooled. Study outcomes and limitations: Of spike-specific TCRs, nearly half reportedly target regions left unmutated in variants. The donor group comprised mostly white British people and more females; the analysis possibly underestimated clonal diversity.

The CDR3 consists of 14 residues. Deletions cut 3 bases from V and 5 bases from J, with 13 bases between. Germline-derived CDR1 and CDR2 are SNHLY and FYNNEI. The receptor comes from an adult in good health. This chain connects TRBV2 to TRBJ1-2; TRBD1 might be the D (5 bases). Sample: peripheral blood, taken on day 0 of AZD1222 vaccination. This chain's CDR3 is CASSELKTVYGYTF. As DNA, the CDR3 is TGTGCCAGCAGTGAGCTAAAGACAGTTTATGGCTACACCTTC.